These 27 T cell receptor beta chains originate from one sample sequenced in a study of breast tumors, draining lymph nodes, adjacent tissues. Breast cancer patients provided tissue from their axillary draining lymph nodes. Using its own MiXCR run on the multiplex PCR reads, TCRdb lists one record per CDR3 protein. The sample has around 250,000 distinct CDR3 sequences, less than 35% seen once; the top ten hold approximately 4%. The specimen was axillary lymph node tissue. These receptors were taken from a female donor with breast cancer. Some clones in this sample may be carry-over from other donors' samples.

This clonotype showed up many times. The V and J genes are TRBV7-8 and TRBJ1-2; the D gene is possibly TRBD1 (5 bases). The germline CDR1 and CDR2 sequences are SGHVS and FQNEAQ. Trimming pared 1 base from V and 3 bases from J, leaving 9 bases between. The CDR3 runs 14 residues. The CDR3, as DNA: TGTGCCAGCAGCTTAGTGGGAGGGGACTATGGCTACACCTTC. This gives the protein CASSLVGGDYGYTF. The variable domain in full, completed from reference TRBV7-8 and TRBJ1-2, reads GAGVSQSPRYKVAKRGQDVALRCDPISGHVSLFWYQQALGQGPEFLTYFQNEAQLDKSGLPSDRFFAERPEGSVSTLKIQRTQQEDSAVYLCASSLVGGDYGYTFGSGTRLTVV.

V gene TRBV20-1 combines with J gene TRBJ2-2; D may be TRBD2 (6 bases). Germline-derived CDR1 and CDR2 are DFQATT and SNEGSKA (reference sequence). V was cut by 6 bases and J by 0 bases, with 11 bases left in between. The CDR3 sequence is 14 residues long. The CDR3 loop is CSALLASNTGELFF. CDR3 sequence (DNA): TGCAGTGCCCTTCTAGCGTCGAACACCGGGGAGCTGTTTTTT.

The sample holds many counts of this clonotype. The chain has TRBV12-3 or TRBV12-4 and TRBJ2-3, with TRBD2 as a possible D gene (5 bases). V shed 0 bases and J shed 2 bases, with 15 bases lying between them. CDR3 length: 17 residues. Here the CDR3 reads CASSLAGGSAVTDTQYF. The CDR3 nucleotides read TGTGCCAGCAGTTTAGCTGGCGGTAGCGCAGTCACAGATACGCAGTATTTT.

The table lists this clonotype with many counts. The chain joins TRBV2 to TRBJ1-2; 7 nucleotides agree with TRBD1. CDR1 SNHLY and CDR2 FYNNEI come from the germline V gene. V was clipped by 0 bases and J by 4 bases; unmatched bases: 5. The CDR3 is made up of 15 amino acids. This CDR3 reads CASSEARRDSYGYTF. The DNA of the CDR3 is TGTGCCAGCAGTGAAGCGCGGAGGGACAGCTATGGCTACACCTTC.

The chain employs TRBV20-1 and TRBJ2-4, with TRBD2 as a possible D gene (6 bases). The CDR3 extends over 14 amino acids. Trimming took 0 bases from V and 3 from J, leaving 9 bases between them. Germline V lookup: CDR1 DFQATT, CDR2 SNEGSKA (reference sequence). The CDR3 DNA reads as TGCAGTGCTAGAGATAGGGACTTCAAAAACATTCAGTACTTC. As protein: CSARDRDFKNIQYF.

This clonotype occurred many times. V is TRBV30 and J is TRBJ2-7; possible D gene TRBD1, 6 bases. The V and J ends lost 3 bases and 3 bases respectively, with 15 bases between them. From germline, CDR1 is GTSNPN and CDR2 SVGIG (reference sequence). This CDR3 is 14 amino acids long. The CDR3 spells CAWRGATPHYEQYF. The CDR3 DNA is TGTGCCTGGAGGGGGGCGACCCCCCACTACGAGCAGTACTTC.

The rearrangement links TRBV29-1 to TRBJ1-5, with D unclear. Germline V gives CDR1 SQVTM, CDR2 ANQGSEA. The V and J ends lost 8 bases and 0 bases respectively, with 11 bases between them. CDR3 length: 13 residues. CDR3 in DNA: TGCAGCAGTTTATCGGGTAGCAATCAGCCCCAGCATTTT. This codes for CSSLSGSNQPQHF.

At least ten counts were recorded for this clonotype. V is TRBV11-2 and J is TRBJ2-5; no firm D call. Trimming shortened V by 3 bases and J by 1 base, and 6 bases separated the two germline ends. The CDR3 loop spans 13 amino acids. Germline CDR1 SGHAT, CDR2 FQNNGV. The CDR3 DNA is TGTGCCAGCAGCTTGGGCATCCAAGAGACCCAGTACTTC. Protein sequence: CASSLGIQETQYF.

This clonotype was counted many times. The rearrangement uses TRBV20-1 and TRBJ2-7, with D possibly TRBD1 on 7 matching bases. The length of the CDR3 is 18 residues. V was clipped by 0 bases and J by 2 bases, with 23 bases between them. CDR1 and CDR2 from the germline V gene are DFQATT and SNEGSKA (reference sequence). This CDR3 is CSARDGGGEVVIPYEQYF. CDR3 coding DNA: TGCAGTGCTAGAGATGGAGGGGGCGAGGTGGTAATCCCCTACGAGCAGTACTTC.

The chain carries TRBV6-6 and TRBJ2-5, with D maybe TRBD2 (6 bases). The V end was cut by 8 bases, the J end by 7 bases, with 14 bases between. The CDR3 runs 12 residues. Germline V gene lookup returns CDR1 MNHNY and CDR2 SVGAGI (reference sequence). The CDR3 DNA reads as TGTGCCAGCGGAGGGATGTCTGTGACCCAGTACTTC. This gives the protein CASGGMSVTQYF.

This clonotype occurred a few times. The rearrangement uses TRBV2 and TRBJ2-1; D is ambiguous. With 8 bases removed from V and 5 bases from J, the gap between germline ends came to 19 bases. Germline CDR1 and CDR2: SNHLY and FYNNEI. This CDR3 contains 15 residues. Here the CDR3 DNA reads TGTGCCAGCTCACCTCCCAGCAGCAGCAACAATGAGCAGTTCTTC. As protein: CASSPPSSSNNEQFF.

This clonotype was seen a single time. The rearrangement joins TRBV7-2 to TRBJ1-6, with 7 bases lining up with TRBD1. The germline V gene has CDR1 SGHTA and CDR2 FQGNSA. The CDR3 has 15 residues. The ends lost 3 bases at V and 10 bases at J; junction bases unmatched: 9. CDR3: CASSLSTGMNSPLHF. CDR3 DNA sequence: TGTGCCAGCAGCTTGTCGACAGGGATGAACTCACCCCTCCACTTT.

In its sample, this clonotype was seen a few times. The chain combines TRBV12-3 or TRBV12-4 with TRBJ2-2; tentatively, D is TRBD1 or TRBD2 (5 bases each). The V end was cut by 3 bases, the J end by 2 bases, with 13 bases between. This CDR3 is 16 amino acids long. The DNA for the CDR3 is TGTGCCAGCAGTTTCGGCCCGGGACGAAACACCGGGGAGCTGTTTTTT. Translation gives CASSFGPGRNTGELFF.

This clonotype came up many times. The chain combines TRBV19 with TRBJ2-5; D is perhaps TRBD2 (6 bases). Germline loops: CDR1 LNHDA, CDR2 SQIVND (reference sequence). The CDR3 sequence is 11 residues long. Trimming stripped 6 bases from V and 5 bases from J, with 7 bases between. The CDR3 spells CASRSGETQYF. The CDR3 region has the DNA TGTGCCAGTAGGAGCGGGGAGACCCAGTACTTC. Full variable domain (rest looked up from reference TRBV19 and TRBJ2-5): DGGITQSPKYLFRKEGQNVTLSCEQNLNHDAMYWYRQDPGQGLRLIYYSQIVNDFQKGDIAEGYSVSREKKESFPLTVTSAQKNPTAFYLCASRSGETQYFGPGTRLLVL.

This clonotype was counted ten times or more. CDR3 sequence: CASSLVPSGSPGELFF. CDR3 DNA: TGTGCCAGCAGCTTAGTTCCTAGCGGCTCTCCGGGGGAGCTGTTTTTT. V and J are TRBV7-2 and TRBJ2-2; TRBD2 matches at 7 bases. Germline V gene lookup returns CDR1 SGHTA and CDR2 FQGNSA. CDR3 length equals 16 residues. V shed 1 base and J 8 bases; nucleotides not matched to a gene: 10. Drawing the rest from reference TRBV7-2 and TRBJ2-2, the complete variable domain is GAGVSQSPSNKVTEKGKDVELRCDPISGHTALYWYRQSLGQGLEFLIYFQGNSAPDKSGLPSDRFSAERTGGSVSTLTIQRTQQEDSAVYLCASSLVPSGSPGELFFGEGSRLTVL.

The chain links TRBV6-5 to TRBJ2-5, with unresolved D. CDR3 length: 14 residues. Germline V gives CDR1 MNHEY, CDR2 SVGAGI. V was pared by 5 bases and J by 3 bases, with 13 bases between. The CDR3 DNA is TGTGCCAGCAGTGAAATGATGGGCAAAGAGACCCAGTACTTC. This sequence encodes CASSEMMGKETQYF.

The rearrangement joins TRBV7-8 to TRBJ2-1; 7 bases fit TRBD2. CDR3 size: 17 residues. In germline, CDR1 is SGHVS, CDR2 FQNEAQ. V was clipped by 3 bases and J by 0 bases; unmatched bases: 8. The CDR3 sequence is CASSFFAGESSYNEQFF. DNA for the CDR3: TGTGCCAGCAGCTTTTTTGCGGGGGAGAGCTCCTACAATGAGCAGTTCTTC.

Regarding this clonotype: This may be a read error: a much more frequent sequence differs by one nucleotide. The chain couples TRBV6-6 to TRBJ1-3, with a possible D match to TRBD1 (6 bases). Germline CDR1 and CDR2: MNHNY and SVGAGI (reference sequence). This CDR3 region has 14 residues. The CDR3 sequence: CATGAGGPGSTIYF. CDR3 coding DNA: TGTGCCACCGGCGCCGGGGGGCCTGGAAGCACCATATATTTT.

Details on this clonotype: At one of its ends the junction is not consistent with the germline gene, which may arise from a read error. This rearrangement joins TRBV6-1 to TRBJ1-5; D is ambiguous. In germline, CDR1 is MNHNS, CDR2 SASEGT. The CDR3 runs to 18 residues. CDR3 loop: CAGSQDKRDAAINQPQHF. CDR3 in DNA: TGTGCCGGCAGTCAAGACAAGAGGGATGCTGCGATCAATCAGCCCCAGCATTTT.

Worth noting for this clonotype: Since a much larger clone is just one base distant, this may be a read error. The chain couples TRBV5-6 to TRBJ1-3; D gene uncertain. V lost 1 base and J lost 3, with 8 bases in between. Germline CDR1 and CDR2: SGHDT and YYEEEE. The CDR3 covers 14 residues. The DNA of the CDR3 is TGTGCCAGCAGCTTGAGGAATTTTGGAAACACCATATATTTT. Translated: CASSLRNFGNTIYF.

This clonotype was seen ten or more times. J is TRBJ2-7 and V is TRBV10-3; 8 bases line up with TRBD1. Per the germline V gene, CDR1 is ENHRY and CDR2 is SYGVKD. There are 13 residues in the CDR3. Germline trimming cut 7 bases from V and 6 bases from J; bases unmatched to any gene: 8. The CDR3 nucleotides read TGTGCCATCAAAGGACAGGGTTGGCTCGAGCAGTACTTC. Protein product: CAIKGQGWLEQYF.

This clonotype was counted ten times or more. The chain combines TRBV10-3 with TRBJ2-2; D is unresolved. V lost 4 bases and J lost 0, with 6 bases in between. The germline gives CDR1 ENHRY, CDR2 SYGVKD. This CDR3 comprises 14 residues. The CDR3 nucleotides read TGTGCCATCAGTGTGGGCACGAACACCGGGGAGCTGTTTTTT. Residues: CAISVGTNTGELFF.

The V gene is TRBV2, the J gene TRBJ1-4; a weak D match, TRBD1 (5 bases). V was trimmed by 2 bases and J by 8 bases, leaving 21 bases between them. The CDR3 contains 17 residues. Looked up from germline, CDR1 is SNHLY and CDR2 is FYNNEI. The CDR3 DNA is TGTGCCAGCAGTGAATTGGCGTCCGGGGAGGGGTACGAAAAACTGTTTTTT. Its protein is CASSELASGEGYEKLFF.

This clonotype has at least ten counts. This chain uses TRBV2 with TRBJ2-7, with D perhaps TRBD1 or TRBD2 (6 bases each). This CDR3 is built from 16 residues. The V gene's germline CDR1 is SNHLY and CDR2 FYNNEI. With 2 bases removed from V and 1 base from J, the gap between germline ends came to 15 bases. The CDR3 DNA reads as TGTGCCAGCAGTGAAAAGGGGGGCGCGGTGTCCTACGAGCAGTACTTC. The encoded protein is CASSEKGGAVSYEQYF.

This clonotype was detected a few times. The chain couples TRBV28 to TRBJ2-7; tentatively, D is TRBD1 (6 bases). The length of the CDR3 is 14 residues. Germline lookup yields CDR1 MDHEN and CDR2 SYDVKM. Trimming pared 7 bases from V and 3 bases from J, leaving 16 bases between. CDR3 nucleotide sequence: TGTGCCAGCACCGAGGGTGGACAGAACTACGAGCAGTACTTC. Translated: CASTEGGQNYEQYF.

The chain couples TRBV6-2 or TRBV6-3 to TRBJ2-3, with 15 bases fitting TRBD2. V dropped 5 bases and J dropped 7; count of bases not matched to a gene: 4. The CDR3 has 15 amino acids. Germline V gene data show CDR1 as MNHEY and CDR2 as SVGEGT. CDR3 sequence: CASSRTSGGANTQYF. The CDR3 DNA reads TGTGCCAGCAGTCGGACTAGCGGGGGGGCGAATACGCAGTATTTT.

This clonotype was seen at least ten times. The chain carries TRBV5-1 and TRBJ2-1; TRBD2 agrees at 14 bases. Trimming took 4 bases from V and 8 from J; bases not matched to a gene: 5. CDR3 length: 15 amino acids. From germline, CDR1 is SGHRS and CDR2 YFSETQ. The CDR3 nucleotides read TGCGCCAGCAGCACTCGACTAGCGGGAGGGGATGAGCAGTTCTTC. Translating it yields CASSTRLAGGDEQFF.